This is a list of T cell receptor beta chains from one sample in a study of vaccination and CD4 T cells after COVID-19. A single record per CDR3 protein comes from TCRdb applying MiXCR to the PCR reads. The data contain about 6,800 distinct CDR3 sequences, approximately 35% of them singletons. These receptors have no known antigen. Sample: CD4+ T cells from blood, cultured in vitro. The source of these receptors is a human donor in good health. Each CDR3 is given with its conserved first and last residue. Fields, in order: V gene, CDR3 length, D gene, J gene, clone size, CDR3 DNA, CDR3 protein. D genes are given only for firm matches. Clone size appears in some rows only: once, few, many, or a class for an expanded clone.

TRBV27	15	TRBD1	TRBJ1-1	few	TGTGCCAGCAGCCCCTCGACAGGGATGTCGACTGAAGCTTTCTTT	CASSPSTGMSTEAFF
TRBV6-1	14	-	TRBJ1-5	few	TGTGCCAGCAGAGGACAAATTAGCAATCAGCCCCAGCATTTT	CASRGQISNQPQHF
TRBV29-1	12	TRBD1	TRBJ1-5	-	TGCAGCGTTAGACAGGGTAATCAGCCCCAGCATTTT	CSVRQGNQPQHF
TRBV20-1	14	-	TRBJ1-2	medium-sized	TGCAGTGCTACCTTGTCGGGGGCGGGCTATGGCTACACCTTC	CSATLSGAGYGYTF
TRBV20-1	15	-	TRBJ1-2	medium-sized	TGCAGTGCTAGCGTCCTTGGGGGTACTAACTATGGCTACACCTTC	CSASVLGGTNYGYTF
TRBV20-1	17	TRBD2	TRBJ2-1	few	TGCAGTGCTGTCCCCTCGACGGGAGGGAACTCCTACAATGAGCAGTTCTTC	CSAVPSTGGNSYNEQFF
TRBV7-2	14	-	TRBJ2-1	-	TGTGCCAGCAGCTTACAGACAGGATACAATGAGCAGTTCTTC	CASSLQTGYNEQFF
TRBV28	12	TRBD2	TRBJ2-7	-	TGTGCCAGTAGCGGGACAAAGTACGAGCAGTACTTC	CASSGTKYEQYF
TRBV6-5	14	-	TRBJ2-7	-	TGTGCCAGCAGTTACCTGGGACGGACCTACGAGCAGTACTTC	CASSYLGRTYEQYF
TRBV11-1	13	-	TRBJ2-5	-	TGTGCCAGCGGCTTTGGCTACCAAGAGACCCAGTACTTC	CASGFGYQETQYF
TRBV6-1	15	TRBD2	TRBJ2-7	-	TGTGCCAGCAGTATACGTGGAGCGGGAGGCCACGAGCAGTACTTC	CASSIRGAGGHEQYF
TRBV5-1	16	TRBD1	TRBJ2-1	-	TGCGCCAGCAGCGGGGCCGGGACAGGGTCCTACAATGAGCAGTTCTTC	CASSGAGTGSYNEQFF
TRBV6-2/TRBV6-3	12	-	TRBJ1-1	-	TGTGCCAGCATAAAGGGGCTTGGTGAAGCTTTCTTT	CASIKGLGEAFF
TRBV15	14	-	TRBJ1-1	few	TGTGCCACCAGCAGAGAGGGGGCTAACACTGAAGCTTTCTTT	CATSREGANTEAFF
TRBV7-2	16	TRBD2	TRBJ2-5	-	TGTGCCAGCAGCCCGGAGCGGCTAGCGGGAAAAGAGACCCAGTACTTC	CASSPERLAGKETQYF
TRBV5-4	13	-	TRBJ1-2	few	TGTGCCAGCAGCAATGCTTTCGGCTATGGCTACACCTTC	CASSNAFGYGYTF
TRBV15	15	TRBD2	TRBJ2-1	-	TGTGCCACCAGCAAGGGACTAGCGGGAGGGGATGAGCAGTTCTTC	CATSKGLAGGDEQFF
TRBV20-1	11	-	TRBJ2-1	-	TGCAGTGTTCAGGACTACAATGAGCAGTTCTTC	CSVQDYNEQFF
TRBV7-8	15	-	TRBJ1-1	-	TGTGCCAGCAGCTTAGCTGCAGGTCGAGGATCTGAAGCTTTCTTT	CASSLAAGRGSEAFF
TRBV28	13	-	TRBJ1-6	medium-sized	TGTGCCATCAAGGGTTACCATAATTCACCCCTCCACTTT	CAIKGYHNSPLHF
TRBV20-1	13	-	TRBJ1-2	medium-sized	TGCAGTGCTAGATCAGGGGCCAGCTATGGCTACACCTTC	CSARSGASYGYTF
TRBV7-2	14	-	TRBJ2-7	few	TGTGCCAGCAGCTTACAGACATCCGTCTACGAGCAGTACTTC	CASSLQTSVYEQYF
TRBV27	12	-	TRBJ1-6	medium-sized	TGTGCCAGCAGTTTAGGTCATTCACCCCTCCACTTT	CASSLGHSPLHF
TRBV6-2/TRBV6-3	12	-	TRBJ2-7	-	TGTGCCAGCAGCTCGTCTATCTACGAGCAGTACTTC	CASSSSIYEQYF
TRBV7-2	18	-	TRBJ2-1	-	TGTGCCAGCAGCTTACTAGGAGGGACATGGGGCTCCTACAATGAGCAGTTCTTC	CASSLLGGTWGSYNEQFF
TRBV5-4	12	-	TRBJ2-7	-	TGTGCCAGCAGCTTTCCGTCTAAGGAGCAGTACTTC	CASSFPSKEQYF
TRBV15	15	TRBD1	TRBJ1-1	few	TGTGCCACCAGCGGGGAGTCAGGGGGTCGCACTGAAGCTTTCTTT	CATSGESGGRTEAFF
TRBV6-1	17	-	TRBJ1-2	-	TGTGCCAGCAGTGAAAAGGGGCAGGGACGGATTAACTATGGCTACACCTTC	CASSEKGQGRINYGYTF
TRBV20-1	14	-	TRBJ2-5	few	TGCAGTGCTAGAGATACGGACGCGCGGGAGACCCAGTACTTC	CSARDTDARETQYF
TRBV20-1	14	TRBD1	TRBJ1-5	few	TGCAGTGCTGGGGACAGGGGAGGCAATCAGCCCCAGCATTTT	CSAGDRGGNQPQHF
TRBV6-2/TRBV6-3	13	TRBD1	TRBJ2-5	few	TGTGCCAGCAGGATGACAGGGGTACAGACCCAGTACTTC	CASRMTGVQTQYF
TRBV6-2/TRBV6-3	14	TRBD1	TRBJ2-1	-	TGTGCCAGCAGGCGGGTGACAGGGGGGAATGAGCAGTTCTTC	CASRRVTGGNEQFF
TRBV6-2/TRBV6-3	16	TRBD1	TRBJ1-5	few	TGTGCCAGCAGTTGGGGACAGGGGTCGAGCAATCAGCCCCAGCATTTT	CASSWGQGSSNQPQHF
TRBV7-9	16	TRBD1	TRBJ2-7	-	TGTGCCAGCAGTCAAGTCGTCGGGACAGGGTCCCACGAGCAGTACTTC	CASSQVVGTGSHEQYF
TRBV20-1	14	TRBD2	TRBJ2-2	-	TGCAGTGCTCCCCGTGGTAGCGGGACCGGGGAGCTGTTTTTT	CSAPRGSGTGELFF
TRBV5-5	16	-	TRBJ1-5	-	TGTGCCAGCAGCCCTAGTGGGGGGCACAGCAATCAGCCCCAGCATTTT	CASSPSGGHSNQPQHF
TRBV7-2	15	-	TRBJ2-1	-	TGTGCCAGCAGCTTAGAGACTTTCTCCTACAATGAGCAGTTCTTC	CASSLETFSYNEQFF
TRBV20-1	15	TRBD1	TRBJ2-7	few	TGCAGTGCTACCCTCCGTCAGGGGACAGGGTTTGAGCAGTACTTC	CSATLRQGTGFEQYF
TRBV24-1	15	-	TRBJ2-5	medium-sized	TGTGCCACCAGTGACCCTGACAGGTATGGAGAGACCCAGTACTTC	CATSDPDRYGETQYF
TRBV20-1	14	-	TRBJ2-3	few	TGCAGTGCTCTCCGGGGCTCTAGCACAGATACGCAGTATTTT	CSALRGSSTDTQYF
TRBV20-1	15	TRBD1	TRBJ1-2	-	TGCAGTGTCCTACCGGGACAGGGGGCTGTGGGAGGCTACACCTTC	CSVLPGQGAVGGYTF
TRBV20-1	14	-	TRBJ2-3	-	TGCAGTGCTAGGAGGCAGGGGCCCCCTGATACGCAGTATTTT	CSARRQGPPDTQYF
TRBV5-1	12	-	TRBJ2-1	-	TGCGCCAGCAGCAGGGACTACAATGAGCAGTTCTTC	CASSRDYNEQFF
TRBV5-4	15	TRBD2	TRBJ2-7	-	TGTGCCAGCAGCTTGCGAATAGCGGGGGCCTACGAGCAGTACTTC	CASSLRIAGAYEQYF
TRBV7-3	13	-	TRBJ2-7	few	TGTGCCAGCAGCCAAACAACTGCAGGCGAGCAGTACTTC	CASSQTTAGEQYF
TRBV24-1	16	TRBD2	TRBJ2-5	few	TGTGCCACCAGTGACCCAATAGCGGGACGGGGAGAGACCCAGTACTTC	CATSDPIAGRGETQYF
TRBV20-1	14	-	TRBJ2-1	-	TGCAGTGCTAGAGTAGAGGTCGGCCACAATGAGCAGTTCTTC	CSARVEVGHNEQFF
TRBV20-1	14	-	TRBJ2-7	-	TGCAGTGCTAGAGACCCCTCCCCTCCGTACGAGCAGTACTTC	CSARDPSPPYEQYF
TRBV20-1	11	-	TRBJ2-3	-	TGCAGTGCTGGTGAGCTGTTTACGCAGTATTTT	CSAGELFTQYF
TRBV20-1	13	-	TRBJ2-5	medium-sized	TGCAGTGCTATCCCGACATTCGTAGAGACCCAGTACTTC	CSAIPTFVETQYF
TRBV6-1	13	-	TRBJ2-5	-	TGTGCCAGCAGTCCCCCGGGGGAAGAGACCCAGTACTTC	CASSPPGEETQYF
TRBV27	16	TRBD1	TRBJ1-6	-	TGTGCCAGCAGTGCACGGACAGGGGGCAGAAATTCACCCCTCCACTTT	CASSARTGGRNSPLHF
TRBV20-1	15	TRBD1	TRBJ1-5	medium-sized	TGCAGTGCTATAAGGGGACAGGGGGCTAGTCAGCCCCAGCATTTT	CSAIRGQGASQPQHF
TRBV27	15	-	TRBJ1-5	few	TGTGCCAGCAGACACAGGGTCGATAGCAATCAGCCCCAGCATTTT	CASRHRVDSNQPQHF
TRBV20-1	12	-	TRBJ2-5	medium-sized	TGCAGTGCGGTGCGGGGCCGAGAGACCCAGTACTTC	CSAVRGRETQYF
TRBV6-1	17	TRBD2	TRBJ2-5	-	TGTGCCAGCAGGAGAGGAGATATAGCGGGAGCGGCAGAGACCCAGTACTTC	CASRRGDIAGAAETQYF
TRBV7-8	15	-	TRBJ2-5	once	TGTGCCAGCAGCTTAAATGGCAGGACCCAAGAGACCCAGTACTTC	CASSLNGRTQETQYF
TRBV20-1	15	TRBD2	TRBJ2-3	few	TGCAGTGCTACCACAAGCAGCGGGAGGCCAGATACGCAGTATTTT	CSATTSSGRPDTQYF
TRBV15	17	TRBD2	TRBJ2-5	few	TGTGCCACCAGCAGAGATTTGGCGGGAGGGCAACGGGAGACCCAGTACTTC	CATSRDLAGGQRETQYF